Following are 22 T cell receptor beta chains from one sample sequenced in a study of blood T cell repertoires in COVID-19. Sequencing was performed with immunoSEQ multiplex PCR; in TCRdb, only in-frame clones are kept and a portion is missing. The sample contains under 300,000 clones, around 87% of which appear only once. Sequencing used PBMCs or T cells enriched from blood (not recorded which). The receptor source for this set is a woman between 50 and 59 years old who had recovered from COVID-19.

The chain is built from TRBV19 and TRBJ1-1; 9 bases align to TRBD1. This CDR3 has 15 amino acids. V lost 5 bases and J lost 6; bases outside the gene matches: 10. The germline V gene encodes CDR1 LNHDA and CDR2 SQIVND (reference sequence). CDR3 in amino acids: CASSLNYGTGSEAFF. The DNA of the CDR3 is TGTGCCAGTAGTCTTAATTATGGGACAGGGTCTGAAGCTTTCTTT.

The CDR3 reads CASSSPGRGGEQYF. In DNA, the CDR3 is TGTGCCAGCAGTTCCCCCGGCAGGGGCGGTGAGCAGTACTTC. The rearrangement joins TRBV28 to TRBJ2-7; D possibly corresponds to TRBD1 (6 bases). The CDR3 contains 14 residues. Germline values: CDR1 MDHEN, CDR2 SYDVKM. Deletions cut 4 bases from V and 7 bases from J, with 17 bases between. The whole variable domain, remainder taken from reference TRBV28 and TRBJ2-7, is DVKVTQSSRYLVKRTGEKVFLECVQDMDHENMFWYRQDPGLGLRLIYFSYDVKMKEKGDIPEGYSVSREKKERFSLILESASTNQTSMYLCASSSPGRGGEQYFGPGTRLTVT.

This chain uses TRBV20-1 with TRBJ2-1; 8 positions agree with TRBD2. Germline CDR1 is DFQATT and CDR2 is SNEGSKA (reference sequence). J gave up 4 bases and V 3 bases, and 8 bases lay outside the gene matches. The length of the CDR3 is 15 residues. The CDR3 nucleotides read TGCAGTGCTAGTAGGAGGGCGGGAGGATACAATGAGCAGTTCTTC. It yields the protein CSASRRAGGYNEQFF.

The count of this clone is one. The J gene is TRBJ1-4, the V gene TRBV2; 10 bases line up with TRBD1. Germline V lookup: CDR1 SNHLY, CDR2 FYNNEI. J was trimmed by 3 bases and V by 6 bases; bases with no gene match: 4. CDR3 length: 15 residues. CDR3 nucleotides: TGTGCCAGCAGAGGACAGGGGGTCCCTAATGAAAAACTGTTTTTT. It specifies CASRGQGVPNEKLFF.

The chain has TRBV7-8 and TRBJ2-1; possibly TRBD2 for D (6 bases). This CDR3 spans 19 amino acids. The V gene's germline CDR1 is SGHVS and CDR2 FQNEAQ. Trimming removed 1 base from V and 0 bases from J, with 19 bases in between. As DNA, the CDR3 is TGTGCCAGCAGCTTAGGTGGGGCGGCGGGGTTGAGCTCCTACAATGAGCAGTTCTTC. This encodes CASSLGGAAGLSSYNEQFF. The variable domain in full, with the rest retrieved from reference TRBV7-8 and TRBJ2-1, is GAGVSQSPRYKVAKRGQDVALRCDPISGHVSLFWYQQALGQGPEFLTYFQNEAQLDKSGLPSDRFFAERPEGSVSTLKIQRTQQEDSAVYLCASSLGGAAGLSSYNEQFFGPGTRLTVL.

The CDR3 nucleotides read TGCGCCAGCAGCCAAGAGTTCCTCGGGAACACCATATATTTT. Its protein product is CASSQEFLGNTIYF. The chain carries TRBV4-3 and TRBJ1-3; no definite D call. Trimming left V 0 bases short and J 7 bases short, with 10 bases between. The CDR3 length is 14 residues. Germline CDR1 LGHNA, CDR2 YSLEER.

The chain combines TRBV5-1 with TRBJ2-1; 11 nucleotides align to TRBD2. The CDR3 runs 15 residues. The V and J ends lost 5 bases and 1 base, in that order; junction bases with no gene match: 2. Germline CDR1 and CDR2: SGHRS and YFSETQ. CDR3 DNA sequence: TGCGCCAGCAGTCGACTAGCGGGGTCCTACAATGAGCAGTTCTTC. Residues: CASSRLAGSYNEQFF.

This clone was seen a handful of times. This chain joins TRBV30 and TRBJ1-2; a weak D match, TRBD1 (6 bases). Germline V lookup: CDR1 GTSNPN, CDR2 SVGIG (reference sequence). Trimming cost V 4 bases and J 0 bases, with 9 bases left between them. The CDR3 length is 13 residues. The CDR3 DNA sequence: TGTGCCTGGAAGACAGGCCCTAACTATGGCTACACCTTC. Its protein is CAWKTGPNYGYTF.

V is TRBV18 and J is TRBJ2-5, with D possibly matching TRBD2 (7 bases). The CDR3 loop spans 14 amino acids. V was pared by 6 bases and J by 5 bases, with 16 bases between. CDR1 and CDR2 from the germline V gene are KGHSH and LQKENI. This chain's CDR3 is CASSAGGLGETQYF. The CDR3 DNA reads TGTGCCAGCTCCGCCGGGGGGCTGGGGGAGACCCAGTACTTC.

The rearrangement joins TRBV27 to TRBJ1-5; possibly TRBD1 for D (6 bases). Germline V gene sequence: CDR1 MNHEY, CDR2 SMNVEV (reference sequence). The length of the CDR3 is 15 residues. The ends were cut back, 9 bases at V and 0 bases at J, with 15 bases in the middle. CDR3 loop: CASLGASYSNQPQHF. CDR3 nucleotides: TGTGCCAGTCTGGGGGCATCTTATAGCAATCAGCCCCAGCATTTT.

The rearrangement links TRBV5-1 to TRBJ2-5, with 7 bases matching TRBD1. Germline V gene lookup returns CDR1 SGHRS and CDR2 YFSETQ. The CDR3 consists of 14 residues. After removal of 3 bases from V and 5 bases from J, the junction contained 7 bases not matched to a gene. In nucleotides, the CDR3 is TGCGCCAGCAGCTCCCCGGGACAGCGGGAGACCCAGTACTTC. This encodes CASSSPGQRETQYF.

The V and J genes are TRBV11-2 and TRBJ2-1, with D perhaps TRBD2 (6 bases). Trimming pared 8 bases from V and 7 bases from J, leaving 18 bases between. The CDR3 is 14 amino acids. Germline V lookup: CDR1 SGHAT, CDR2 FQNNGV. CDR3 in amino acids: CASLGDSLVNEQFF. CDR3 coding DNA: TGTGCCAGCTTAGGGGACTCCCTGGTAAATGAGCAGTTCTTC.

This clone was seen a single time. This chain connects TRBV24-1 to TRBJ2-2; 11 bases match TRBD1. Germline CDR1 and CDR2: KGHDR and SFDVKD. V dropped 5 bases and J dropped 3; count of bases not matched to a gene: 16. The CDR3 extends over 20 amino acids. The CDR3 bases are TGTGCCACCAGTGGGAACGGACAGGGGGCAGAAGAGTTCGACACCGGGGAGCTGTTTTTT. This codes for CATSGNGQGAEEFDTGELFF.

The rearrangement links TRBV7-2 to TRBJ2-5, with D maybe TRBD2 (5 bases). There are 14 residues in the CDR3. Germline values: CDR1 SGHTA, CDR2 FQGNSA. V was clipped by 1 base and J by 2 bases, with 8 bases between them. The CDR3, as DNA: TGTGCCAGCAGCTTAGTGGGCGGGCAAGAGACCCAGTACTTC. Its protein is CASSLVGGQETQYF.

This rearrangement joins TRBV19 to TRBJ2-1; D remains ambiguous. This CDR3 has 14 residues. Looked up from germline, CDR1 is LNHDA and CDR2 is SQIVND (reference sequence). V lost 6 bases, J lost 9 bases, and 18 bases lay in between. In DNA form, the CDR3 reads TGTGCCAGTAGCGCTGAGGCCTTGAATCCTGAGCAGTTCTTC. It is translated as CASSAEALNPEQFF. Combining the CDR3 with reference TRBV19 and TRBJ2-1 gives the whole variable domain DGGITQSPKYLFRKEGQNVTLSCEQNLNHDAMYWYRQDPGQGLRLIYYSQIVNDFQKGDIAEGYSVSREKKESFPLTVTSAQKNPTAFYLCASSAEALNPEQFFGPGTRLTVL.

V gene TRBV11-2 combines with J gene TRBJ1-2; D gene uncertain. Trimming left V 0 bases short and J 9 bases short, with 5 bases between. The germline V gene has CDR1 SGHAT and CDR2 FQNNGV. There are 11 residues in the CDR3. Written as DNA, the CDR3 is TGTGCCAGCAGCTTAGAGGCTCGCTACACCTTC. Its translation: CASSLEARYTF.

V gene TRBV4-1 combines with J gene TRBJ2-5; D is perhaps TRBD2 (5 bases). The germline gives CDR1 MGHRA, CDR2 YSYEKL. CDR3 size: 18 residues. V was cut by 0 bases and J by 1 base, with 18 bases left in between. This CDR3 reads CASSQEPSEAVPQETQYF. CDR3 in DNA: TGCGCCAGCAGCCAAGAACCGTCGGAAGCGGTGCCCCAAGAGACCCAGTACTTC.

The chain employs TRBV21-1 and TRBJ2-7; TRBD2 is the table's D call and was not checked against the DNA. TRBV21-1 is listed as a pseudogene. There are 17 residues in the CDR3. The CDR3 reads CASSRPPQDSKAYEQYF. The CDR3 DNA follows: TGTGCCAGCAGCCGCCCCCCACAAGACTCAAAGGCCTACGAGCAGTACTTC.

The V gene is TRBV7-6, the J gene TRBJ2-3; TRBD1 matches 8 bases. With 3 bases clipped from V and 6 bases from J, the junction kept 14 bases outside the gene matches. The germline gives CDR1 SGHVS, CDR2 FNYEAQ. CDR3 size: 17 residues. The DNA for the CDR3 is TGTGCCAGCAGCTTGCTGACAGGGGAGAATGCTTTGGATACGCAGTATTTT. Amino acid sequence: CASSLLTGENALDTQYF.

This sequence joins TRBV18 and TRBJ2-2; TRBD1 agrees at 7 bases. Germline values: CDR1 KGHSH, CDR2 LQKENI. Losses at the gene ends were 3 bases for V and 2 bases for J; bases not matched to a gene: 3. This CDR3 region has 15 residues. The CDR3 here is CASSPGTANTGELFF. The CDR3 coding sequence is TGTGCCAGCTCACCGGGGACAGCCAACACCGGGGAGCTGTTTTTT.

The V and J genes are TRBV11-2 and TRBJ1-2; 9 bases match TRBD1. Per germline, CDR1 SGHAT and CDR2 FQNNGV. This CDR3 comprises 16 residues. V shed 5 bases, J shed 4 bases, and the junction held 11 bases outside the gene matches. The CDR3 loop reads CASSKFLGQGSYGYTF. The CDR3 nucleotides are TGTGCCAGCAGCAAATTCCTGGGACAGGGCTCCTATGGCTACACCTTC.

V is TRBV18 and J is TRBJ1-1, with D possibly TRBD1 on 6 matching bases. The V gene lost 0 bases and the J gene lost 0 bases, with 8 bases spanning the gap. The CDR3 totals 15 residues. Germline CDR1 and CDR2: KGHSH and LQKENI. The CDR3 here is CASSPPGQMNTEAFF. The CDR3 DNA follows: TGTGCCAGCTCACCACCTGGACAGATGAACACTGAAGCTTTCTTT.